The present entry profiles one TCR beta chain with its context. The source of the sample is a study of cytomegalovirus exposure and HLA in healthy donors. Primers included in the PCR were 60 Vbeta and 13 Jbeta primers. In the source study's methods: Later reanalysis found approximately 80 million unique TCR beta chains, roughly 10 million of them shared. Profiled with immunoSEQ multiplex PCR; TCRdb holds only in-frame clones, not every one. The DNA was the basis for D and trimming; V, J and clone size are from that table. The sample includes 90,000 to 100,000 clones, about 80% seen only once; the top ten take roughly 17%. CDR1 is GTSNPN and CDR2 is SVGIG in the germline V gene (reference sequence). Unmatched junction bases numbered 6, after V lost 3 bases and J lost 3 bases. This CDR3 contains 14 residues.

The genes are TRBV30 and TRBJ2-7; TRBD2 matches at 9 bases. Sequencing was carried out using PBMCs. The source of this sequence is a man aged 60 to 69 in good health and CMV-seropositive. The DNA of the CDR3 is TGTGCCTGGAGGGAGGGACTAGCCCTCTACGAGCAGTACTTC. This gives the protein CAWREGLALYEQYF.